This entry lists 22 T cell receptor beta chains sequenced from one sample in a study of post-analysis software for immune sequencing data. Overall study findings and caveats: Four or five TRBV segments (TRBV5-6, TRBV5-1 and TRBV20-1 among them) occurred more frequently in patients than in controls.

No cognate antigen is known for these TCRs. TCR beta cDNA libraries included unique molecular identifiers. TCRdb itself ran the PCR reads through MiXCR, one entry per CDR3 protein. The repertoire holds approximately 770,000 distinct CDR3 sequences, with about half as singletons. The sequenced material came from blood. The receptor set was obtained from a girl aged 5 to 17 with multiple sclerosis.

The chain combines TRBV12-3 or TRBV12-4 with TRBJ2-1; weak D call: TRBD2 (6 bases). Trimming took 3 bases from V and 3 from J, leaving 9 bases between them. This CDR3 has 14 residues. The CDR3 nucleotides read TGTGCCAGCAGTTTCGGCGGGAACTACAATGAGCAGTTCTTC. Residues: CASSFGGNYNEQFF.

This clonotype was counted between two and nine times. The V call is TRBV11-1, the J call TRBJ2-3, with 10 bases aligning to TRBD2. Trimming cost V 5 bases and J 0 bases; bases outside gene matches: 8. In germline, CDR1 is SGHAT, CDR2 FQDESV (reference sequence). The CDR3 covers 17 residues. The CDR3 sequence: CASSLRTSGISTDTQYF. CDR3 nucleotide sequence: TGTGCCAGCAGCCTCCGCACTAGCGGGATCAGCACAGATACGCAGTATTTT.

The V gene is TRBV20-1, the J gene TRBJ1-1; no clear D gene. Germline CDR1 and CDR2: DFQATT and SNEGSKA (reference sequence). The CDR3 contains 15 residues. V was shortened by 6 bases and J by 2 bases, with 19 bases between the two germline ends. The DNA for the CDR3 is TGCAGTGCAAAAACAGTGGACGGTGGAAACACTGAAGCTTTCTTT. Translated: CSAKTVDGGNTEAFF.

The rearrangement links TRBV28 to TRBJ2-7; D perhaps matches TRBD2 (7 bases). CDR3 length equals 16 residues. Germline V gene sequence: CDR1 MDHEN, CDR2 SYDVKM. The V gene lost 5 bases and the J gene lost 4 bases, with 21 bases spanning the gap. CDR3 amino acids: CASSELGGGRGYEQYF. CDR3 DNA: TGTGCCAGCAGTGAGTTGGGGGGCGGGAGAGGGTACGAGCAGTACTTC.

The chain uses TRBV3-1 and TRBJ1-6; D remains ambiguous. V dropped 3 bases and J dropped 10 bases, with 10 bases sitting between them. The CDR3 is 13 residues long. CDR1 is LGHDT and CDR2 is YNNKEL in the germline V gene (reference sequence). This chain's CDR3 is CASSQATHSPLHF. The CDR3 region has the DNA TGTGCCAGCAGCCAGGCGACGCACTCACCCCTCCACTTT.

The rearrangement links TRBV7-6 to TRBJ2-7, with 8 bases fitting TRBD2. V lost 3 bases and J lost 2; bases outside the gene matches: 9. The CDR3 covers 16 residues. Per the germline V gene, CDR1 is SGHVS and CDR2 is FNYEAQ. Written as DNA, the CDR3 is TGTGCCAGCAGCTTGGCTAGCGGGTCTGCCACCTACGAGCAGTACTTC. The encoded protein is CASSLASGSATYEQYF.

This rearrangement joins TRBV12-3 or TRBV12-4 to TRBJ1-1, with no clear D. This CDR3 has 11 residues. V dropped 10 bases and J dropped 3 bases, with 9 bases sitting between them. CDR3 in DNA: TGTGCCACCCCTCCAGACACTGAAGCTTTCTTT. Amino acid sequence: CATPPDTEAFF.

This clonotype was recorded a few times. The chain uses TRBV7-3 and TRBJ1-6; D might be TRBD1 (5 bases). This CDR3 has 15 residues. V lost 2 bases and J 3 bases, leaving 8 bases between the germline ends. Germline-derived CDR1 and CDR2 are SGHTA and FQGTGA. The CDR3 nucleotides read TGTGCCAGCAGCTTACGGGGGGGCTATAATTCACCCCTCCACTTT. Amino acid sequence: CASSLRGGYNSPLHF.

This clonotype has a handful of counts. This rearrangement joins TRBV24-1 to TRBJ2-7; 7 nucleotides line up with TRBD2. The CDR3 sequence is 14 residues long. The V gene end was trimmed by 4 bases and the J gene end by 2 bases; junction bases not matched to a gene: 4. The V gene's germline CDR1 is KGHDR and CDR2 SFDVKD. Here the CDR3 reads CATSDPGRPYEQYF. DNA of the CDR3: TGTGCCACCAGTGACCCCGGGAGGCCCTACGAGCAGTACTTC.

The genes are TRBV6-5 and TRBJ2-7, with TRBD2 matching over 8 bases. Looked up from germline, CDR1 is MNHEY and CDR2 is SVGAGI. Losses at the gene ends were 2 bases for V and 4 bases for J; bases not matched to a gene: 7. This CDR3 has 15 residues. The CDR3 region is CASSYGDGRAYEQYF. The CDR3 DNA is TGTGCCAGCAGTTACGGGGACGGGAGGGCTTACGAGCAGTACTTC.

The sample holds one count of this clonotype. The gene calls are TRBV7-9 and TRBJ2-3; TRBD2 is a possible D gene (6 bases). The germline V gene encodes CDR1 SEHNR and CDR2 FQNEAQ (reference sequence). The V end was cut by 4 bases, the J end by 5 bases, with 16 bases between. This CDR3 is 15 amino acids long. In nucleotides, the CDR3 is TGTGCCAGCAGCTCAAGGCGGGAATACGAAGATACGCAGTATTTT. This codes for CASSSRREYEDTQYF. The full variable domain, its missing parts supplied by reference TRBV7-9 and TRBJ2-3, is DTGVSQNPRHKITKRGQNVTFRCDPISEHNRLYWYRQTLGQGPEFLTYFQNEAQLEKSRLLSDRFSAERPKGSFSTLEIQRTEQGDSAMYLCASSSRREYEDTQYFGPGTRLTVL.

This clonotype was seen only a few times. V and J are TRBV24-1 and TRBJ1-2, with a tentative D call TRBD1 (5 bases). Deletions cut 6 bases from V and 10 bases from J, with 11 bases between. The CDR3 spans 11 residues. Germline CDR1 is KGHDR and CDR2 is SFDVKD. In DNA form, the CDR3 reads TGTGCCACCAGTCAGGGTATCGTCTACACCTTC. This translates into CATSQGIVYTF.

The chain couples TRBV28 to TRBJ2-7; D gene uncertain. Trimming removed 2 bases from V and 3 bases from J, with 17 bases in between. Germline V lookup: CDR1 MDHEN, CDR2 SYDVKM. CDR3 length equals 16 residues. CDR3 bases: TGTGCCAGCAGTTTACTGGCTAGTGACTTGATCTACGAGCAGTACTTC. It yields the protein CASSLLASDLIYEQYF.

This clonotype turned up a few times. The J gene is TRBJ2-7, the V gene TRBV6-5, with TRBD2 identical over 10 bases. Germline V CDR1 and CDR2: MNHEY, SVGAGI. There are 14 residues in the CDR3. The trim removed 6 bases at V and 5 bases at J, leaving 7 bases unmatched. The CDR3 reads CASRQREGPNEQYF. Written as DNA, the CDR3 is TGTGCCAGCAGACAGCGGGAGGGCCCCAACGAGCAGTACTTC.

The chain combines TRBV10-3 with TRBJ2-7; TRBD2 matches 9 bases. The germline V gene encodes CDR1 ENHRY and CDR2 SYGVKD. The CDR3 consists of 16 residues. V dropped 7 bases and J dropped 4; count of bases not matched to a gene: 14. The chain's CDR3 is CAIMHLDSGRSYEQYF. The CDR3 DNA sequence: TGTGCCATCATGCACCTCGATAGCGGGAGAAGTTACGAGCAGTACTTC.

This chain links TRBV20-1 with TRBJ2-7; no firm D call. V dropped 6 bases and J dropped 3 bases, with 9 bases sitting between them. The CDR3 loop spans 11 amino acids. Per germline, CDR1 DFQATT and CDR2 SNEGSKA (reference sequence). In DNA, the CDR3 is TGCAGTGCCGAGGCCGGCTACGAGCAGTACTTC. Protein: CSAEAGYEQYF.

This clonotype was picked up a small number of times. The chain is built from TRBV28 and TRBJ1-6; no firm D call. Germline CDR1 reads MDHEN; CDR2 reads SYDVKM. Trimming stripped 11 bases from V and 4 bases from J, with 9 bases between. This CDR3 is built from 12 residues. CDR3 nucleotide sequence: TGTGCCTGCGGGGTTTATAATTCACCCCTCCACTTT. Amino acid sequence: CACGVYNSPLHF.

Only a few counts were recorded for this clonotype. The chain combines TRBV29-1 with TRBJ2-1, with a possible D match to TRBD2 (5 bases). The CDR3 contains 13 residues. The germline gives CDR1 SQVTM, CDR2 ANQGSEA. In DNA, the CDR3 is TGCGCCTTCCGAATACTAGACTACAATGAGCAGTTCTTC. Protein: CAFRILDYNEQFF.

V usage is TRBV5-1 and J usage is TRBJ2-1; D possibly corresponds to TRBD2 (6 bases). V dropped 0 bases and J dropped 8 bases, with 18 bases sitting between them. Germline V gives CDR1 SGHRS, CDR2 YFSETQ. The CDR3 has 16 residues. The CDR3 sequence: CASSLAQSRGLDEQFF. CDR3 coding DNA: TGCGCCAGCAGCTTGGCCCAAAGCCGGGGGTTGGATGAGCAGTTCTTC.

Only a few counts were recorded for this clonotype. The rearrangement links TRBV28 to TRBJ2-4; 7 bases are a match to TRBD1. The DNA matches TRBJ2-7 better at its end, which makes the J call doubtful. The CDR3 totals 13 residues. Germline CDR1 is MDHEN and CDR2 is SYDVKM. The DNA of the CDR3 is TGTGCCAGCAGCTCGCCCGACAGGGCCGAGCAGTACTTC. Translated: CASSSPDRAEQYF.

This chain joins TRBV3-1 and TRBJ2-7; TRBD2 matches at 7 bases. The germline V gene encodes CDR1 LGHDT and CDR2 YNNKEL (reference sequence). Trimming at V came to 4 bases and at J to 2 bases, leaving 17 bases not matched to a gene. CDR3 length: 18 residues. The CDR3 reads CASSPSEGVPGRPYEQYF. Here the CDR3 DNA reads TGTGCCAGCAGCCCATCTGAGGGAGTCCCCGGGAGGCCCTACGAGCAGTACTTC.

This clonotype is medium-sized by share. The chain uses TRBV20-1 and TRBJ2-1; D tentatively fits TRBD1 or TRBD2 (5 bases each). V lost 2 bases and J 0 bases, leaving 14 bases between the germline ends. The CDR3 consists of 16 residues. The V gene's germline CDR1 is DFQATT and CDR2 SNEGSKA (reference sequence). The CDR3, as DNA: TGCAGTGCTAGAACCCGGCCGGGGCACTCCTACAATGAGCAGTTCTTC. Amino acids: CSARTRPGHSYNEQFF.